These 5 T cell receptor beta chains were sequenced from one sample in a study of vaccination effects on CD4 cells after COVID-19. No antigens are known for them. Here immunoSEQ multiplex PCR was the method, and the copy in TCRdb shows in-frame clones only, minus some. The sample lists tens of thousands of clones; about 78% were seen once. In the ViraFEST assay, antigen-specific CD4+ clonotypes were identified by expansion after peptide-pool stimulation. A 10-day culture period preceded the isolation of CD4+ T cells. BNT162b2 vaccine or mRNA-1273 vaccine was given to participants in two doses. Sequenced material: CD4+ T cells from PBMCs cultured with HCoV-OC43 spike peptides, taken after COVID-19 vaccination. Subset here: HCoV-OC43 spike overlapping peptide pool stimulation. These receptors came from a human donor who received a COVID-19 vaccine.

This clone appeared once. CDR3 coding DNA: TGTGCCACCAGCCAATCGCGAGGAGGGGGGGCCGACGGAAATGAGCAGTTCTTC. Translated, it gives CATSQSRGGGADGNEQFF. The chain links TRBV15 to TRBJ2-1; D perhaps matches TRBD2 (7 bases). Germline-derived CDR1 and CDR2 are LNHNV and YYDKDF (reference sequence). The CDR3 is made up of 18 amino acids. Trimming removed 5 bases at V and 7 bases at J, with 27 bases between.

The chain employs TRBV6-5 and TRBJ1-3, with a possible D match to TRBD1 (5 bases). The CDR3 totals 13 residues. Germline V gene sequence: CDR1 MNHEY, CDR2 SVGAGI. Trimming left V 8 bases short and J 1 base short, with 9 bases between. DNA for the CDR3: TGTGCCAGCCGGGACCTATCTGGAAACACCATATATTTT. It yields the protein CASRDLSGNTIYF.

This clone was found a few times. This chain joins TRBV5-1 and TRBJ1-6, with 7 bases aligning to TRBD1. CDR1 and CDR2 (germline): SGHRS, YFSETQ. Trimming cost V 4 bases and J 7 bases; bases outside gene matches: 11. This CDR3 is 16 amino acids long. In DNA form, the CDR3 reads TGCGCCAGCAGCCGGAAGACAGGGAGAGAGAATTCACCCCTCCACTTT. Translating it yields CASSRKTGRENSPLHF. The full variable domain, completed using reference TRBV5-1 and TRBJ1-6, is KAGVTQTPRYLIKTRGQQVTLSCSPISGHRSVSWYQQTPGQGLQFLFEYFSETQRNKGNFPGRFSGRQFSNSRSEMNVSTLELGDSALYLCASSRKTGRENSPLHFGNGTRLTVT.

The V call is TRBV6-1, the J call TRBJ2-7; no reliable D call. CDR1 is MNHNS and CDR2 is SASEGT in the germline V gene. This CDR3 spans 14 amino acids. V gave up 3 bases and J gave up 2 bases, with 11 bases separating them. The CDR3 loop reads CASSDRAPTYEQYV. The CDR3 DNA is TGTGCCAGCAGTGACCGGGCACCGACCTACGAGCAGTACGTC.

V is TRBV27 and J is TRBJ2-7; 7 nucleotides agree with TRBD2. V was pared by 2 bases and J by 2 bases, with 6 bases of the junction left unmatched. CDR3 length: 15 residues. Germline-derived CDR1 and CDR2 are MNHEY and SMNVEV (reference sequence). The CDR3 nucleotides read TGTGCCAGCAGTTTAAGGCGGGGGAATACCTACGAGCAGTACGTC. This translates into CASSLRRGNTYEQYV.